These 22 T cell receptor beta chains came from one sample sequenced in a study of CD8 T cells in Susac syndrome. With random hexamers, reverse transcription was performed on about 0.5 to 1 ug of RNA. Each CDR3 protein gets one entry after TCRdb re-called the immunoSEQ multiplex PCR reads with MiXCR. The repertoire holds 95,000 to 150,000 distinct CDR3 sequences, with about 93% as singletons. The sequencing sample was made of CD4+ T cells from PBMCs. Source of these receptors: a human donor in good health.

The chain joins TRBV3-1 to TRBJ2-3; a possible D gene is TRBD1 (6 bases). Trimming shortened V by 4 bases and J by 6 bases, and 11 bases separated the two germline ends. This CDR3 region has 13 residues. Germline values: CDR1 LGHDT, CDR2 YNNKEL (reference sequence). CDR3 sequence reads: CASSREGEDTQYF. The CDR3 nucleotides are TGTGCCAGCAGCCGAGAGGGGGAGGATACGCAGTATTTT.

This chain links TRBV6-6 with TRBJ2-3; TRBD1 matches 9 bases. The V gene end was trimmed by 5 bases and the J gene end by 5 bases; junction bases not matched to a gene: 5. The CDR3 consists of 14 residues. CDR1 is MNHNY, CDR2 SVGAGI, per germline (reference sequence). Here the CDR3 reads CASSPTGGGDTQYF. CDR3 nucleotides: TGTGCCAGCAGTCCCACAGGGGGCGGAGATACGCAGTATTTT.

The chain has TRBV7-9 and TRBJ2-7; 7 positions agree with TRBD2. This CDR3 has 14 amino acids. Germline CDR1 reads SEHNR; CDR2 reads FQNEAQ (reference sequence). With 4 bases clipped from V and 5 bases from J, the junction kept 8 bases outside the gene matches. The CDR3 reads CASSSRTSSNEQYF. As DNA, the CDR3 is TGTGCCAGCAGCTCTAGGACTAGTAGCAACGAGCAGTACTTC.

The CDR3 DNA reads as TGTGCCAGCAGTCGGGGACTAGCGGCAACCTACAATGAGCAGTTCTTC. Its translation is CASSRGLAATYNEQFF. The gene calls are TRBV28 and TRBJ2-1, with 11 bases aligning to TRBD2. From germline, CDR1 is MDHEN and CDR2 SYDVKM. The V segment lost 5 bases and the J segment 2 bases; nucleotides outside the gene matches: 5. The CDR3 sequence is 16 residues long. Together with reference TRBV28 and TRBJ2-1, the CDR3 gives the full variable domain: DVKVTQSSRYLVKRTGEKVFLECVQDMDHENMFWYRQDPGLGLRLIYFSYDVKMKEKGDIPEGYSVSREKKERFSLILESASTNQTSMYLCASSRGLAATYNEQFFGPGTRLTVL.

The chain employs TRBV20-1 and TRBJ2-1; the match to TRBD2 covers 9 bases. The CDR3 is 17 residues long. Per germline, CDR1 DFQATT and CDR2 SNEGSKA (reference sequence). Trimming at V came to 0 bases and at J to 1 base, leaving 7 bases not matched to a gene. The CDR3 region is CSARDLLAGLSYNEQFF. The CDR3 DNA reads as TGCAGTGCTAGAGATCTTCTAGCGGGGTTATCCTACAATGAGCAGTTCTTC.

The chain links TRBV5-1 to TRBJ2-5; D call uncertain. CDR1 is SGHRS and CDR2 is YFSETQ in the germline V gene. The CDR3 extends over 11 amino acids. The V end lost 7 bases, the J end lost 5 bases, and 9 bases lay between the germline ends. CDR3 bases: TGCGCCAGCTTGGAACGGGAGACCCAGTACTTC. Translation: CASLERETQYF.

This chain uses TRBV19 with TRBJ1-5; D perhaps matches TRBD1 (6 bases). Trimming took off 10 bases at V and 6 bases at J, with 13 bases between the two ends. This CDR3 has 12 amino acids. CDR1 LNHDA and CDR2 SQIVND come from the germline V gene (reference sequence). CDR3 in amino acids: CATRGVGQPQHF. The CDR3 coding sequence is TGTGCCACTAGGGGGGTTGGTCAGCCCCAGCATTTT.

This rearrangement joins TRBV4-2 to TRBJ1-4; the D is unclear. The length of the CDR3 is 15 residues. The germline V gene encodes CDR1 LGHNA and CDR2 YNFKEQ. The V gene lost 1 base and the J gene lost 0 bases, with 6 bases spanning the gap. The CDR3 nucleotides are TGTGCCAGCAGCCAAGGCAGAGCAACTAATGAAAAACTGTTTTTT. Amino acid sequence: CASSQGRATNEKLFF.

This clonotype was seen only once. The DNA of the CDR3 is TGTGCCAGCAGTTTAACGGACTCCATTAACTATGGCTACACCTTC. It translates to CASSLTDSINYGYTF. The genes are TRBV12-3 or TRBV12-4 and TRBJ1-2, with D uncertain. The V end was cut by 2 bases, the J end by 1 base, with 11 bases between. This CDR3 contains 15 residues.

The chain has TRBV3-1 and TRBJ2-7; 10 bases are a match to TRBD2. CDR3 length equals 15 residues. Trimming cost V 4 bases and J 0 bases; bases outside gene matches: 3. Per germline, CDR1 LGHDT and CDR2 YNNKEL (reference sequence). The CDR3 DNA reads TGTGCCAGCAGCCTGACTAGCGGGCCCTCCTACGAGCAGTACTTC. Amino acid sequence: CASSLTSGPSYEQYF.

The chain links TRBV5-1 to TRBJ1-1; D may be TRBD1 (5 bases). Trimming shortened V by 3 bases and J by 7 bases, and 19 bases separated the two germline ends. The CDR3 has 15 amino acids. Germline CDR1 and CDR2: SGHRS and YFSETQ. The CDR3 DNA reads as TGCGCCAGCAGCTCGATCCCGGGACGCGTGGGTGAAGCTTTCTTT. This codes for CASSSIPGRVGEAFF.

This rearrangement joins TRBV7-9 to TRBJ2-5; D gene uncertain. Per the germline V gene, CDR1 is SEHNR and CDR2 is FQNEAQ (reference sequence). The CDR3 length is 13 residues. Trimming removed 2 bases at V and 5 bases at J, with 9 bases between. This CDR3 is CASSLNGPETQYF. In nucleotides, the CDR3 is TGTGCCAGCAGCTTAAACGGTCCGGAGACCCAGTACTTC.

The chain couples TRBV6-1 to TRBJ1-1, with D hard to call. Trimming removed 6 bases from V and 5 bases from J, with 13 bases in between. Germline V gene lookup returns CDR1 MNHNS and CDR2 SASEGT. The CDR3 extends over 13 amino acids. The CDR3 loop reads CASRGQVRTEAFF. The CDR3, as DNA: TGTGCCAGCAGGGGTCAGGTTCGAACTGAAGCTTTCTTT.

The rearrangement joins TRBV7-2 to TRBJ2-1; 8 nucleotides agree with TRBD2. J was trimmed by 0 bases and V by 2 bases; bases with no gene match: 9. Germline V gives CDR1 SGHTA, CDR2 FQGNSA. The CDR3 consists of 18 residues. The CDR3 reads CASSLLTIAGSSYNEQFF. As DNA, the CDR3 is TGTGCCAGCAGCTTACTGACAATAGCGGGGAGCTCCTACAATGAGCAGTTCTTC.

This chain links TRBV28 with TRBJ1-4; D is unclear. This CDR3 comprises 13 residues. Per the germline V gene, CDR1 is MDHEN and CDR2 is SYDVKM. V shed 6 bases and J shed 6 bases, with 11 bases lying between them. In nucleotides, the CDR3 is TGTGCCAGCAGCGGGGAGTTCGATGAAAAACTGTTTTTT. Translation gives CASSGEFDEKLFF.

The chain is built from TRBV4-3 and TRBJ2-3; 10 nucleotides align to TRBD2. V gave up 0 bases and J gave up 0 bases; unmatched junction bases: 3. This CDR3 has 17 residues. The V gene's germline CDR1 is LGHNA and CDR2 YSLEER. The CDR3 sequence is CASSQDPSGSSTDTQYF. The CDR3 DNA reads as TGCGCCAGCAGCCAAGATCCTAGCGGGAGCAGCACAGATACGCAGTATTTT.

The chain recombines TRBV4-3 with TRBJ2-2; TRBD1 is a possible D gene (5 bases). From germline, CDR1 is LGHNA and CDR2 YSLEER. V lost 6 bases and J lost 1, with 9 bases in between. The CDR3 has 14 amino acids. CDR3 protein: CASRPTGNTGELFF. The CDR3 DNA is TGCGCCAGCAGACCCACAGGGAACACCGGGGAGCTGTTTTTT.

This chain joins TRBV11-1 and TRBJ2-6; no reliable D call. This CDR3 is 16 amino acids long. The ends were cut back, 0 bases at V and 0 bases at J, with 6 bases in the middle. Germline V gene lookup returns CDR1 SGHAT and CDR2 FQDESV (reference sequence). CDR3 loop: CASSLADGSGANVLTF. In DNA form, the CDR3 reads TGTGCCAGCAGCTTAGCAGATGGCTCTGGGGCCAACGTCCTGACTTTC.

The CDR3 DNA reads TGTGCCAGTAGTATTGGAATTCAAGAGACCCAGTACTTC. This encodes CASSIGIQETQYF. The chain combines TRBV19 with TRBJ2-5; no reliable D call. Trimming shortened V by 3 bases and J by 2 bases, and 7 bases separated the two germline ends. The V gene's germline CDR1 is LNHDA and CDR2 SQIVND (reference sequence). The CDR3 runs to 13 residues.

The V call is TRBV18, the J call TRBJ2-5, with D possibly TRBD2 on 5 matching bases. Trimming removed 3 bases from V and 1 base from J, with 15 bases in between. The CDR3 spans 16 residues. Germline V gene sequence: CDR1 KGHSH, CDR2 LQKENI. The CDR3 DNA follows: TGTGCCAGCTCACCGTTCGCAGTGAGGGTCCAAGAGACCCAGTACTTC. Translation: CASSPFAVRVQETQYF.

The V gene is TRBV18, the J gene TRBJ1-5, with D possibly matching TRBD1 (6 bases). The CDR3 covers 16 residues. The V gene's germline CDR1 is KGHSH and CDR2 LQKENI. Between the trimmed V and J ends, which lost 3 bases and 0 bases, there was a span of 12 bases. DNA of the CDR3: TGTGCCAGCTCACCCGGAACAGGGCATAGCAATCAGCCCCAGCATTTT. Translating it yields CASSPGTGHSNQPQHF.

The gene calls are TRBV4-2 and TRBJ2-1; TRBD2 matches at 7 bases. The length of the CDR3 is 16 residues. Per the germline V gene, CDR1 is LGHNA and CDR2 is YNFKEQ. V dropped 4 bases and J dropped 7; count of bases not matched to a gene: 13. In nucleotides, the CDR3 is TGTGCCAGCAGCCGGGAGGGTGGCGGGAGCGAGAATGAGCAGTTCTTC. It translates to CASSREGGGSENEQFF.